The rows below give T cell receptor beta chains drawn from one sample of a study of T cell responses to AZD1222 COVID-19 vaccine. Profiled with immunoSEQ multiplex PCR; TCRdb holds only in-frame clones, not every one. This sample has 150,000 to 200,000 clones; 94% occur once, and the top ten carry approximately 0.64%. This specimen was peripheral blood, taken on day 0 of AZD1222 vaccination. The source of these receptors is an adult in good health. The CDR3 runs from the conserved cysteine through the conserved F or W. The D gene is left open where the match is weak. The listing skips clone size in some rows; elsewhere it reads once, few, many or a size class.

j_call,d_call,v_call,clone_size,cdr3_aa,cdr3_nt
TRBJ2-7,.,TRBV6-5,once,CAAPPLGGSYEQYF,TGTGCCGCCCCGCCTTTGGGGGGCTCCTACGAGCAGTACTTC
TRBJ1-5,TRBD1,TRBV28,.,CASSRGQGNQPQHF,TGTGCCAGCAGCCGCGGACAGGGAAATCAGCCCCAGCATTTT
TRBJ1-2,.,TRBV28,.,CASSFLRVKDGYTF,TGTGCCAGCAGTTTCCTCAGGGTCAAGGATGGCTACACCTTC
TRBJ2-5,.,TRBV5-1,.,CASSGRVGETQYF,TGCGCCAGCAGCGGGCGGGTGGGAGAGACCCAGTACTTC
TRBJ1-3,.,TRBV4-1,.,CASSQSGSSGNTIYF,TGCGCCAGCAGCCAAAGTGGGAGCTCTGGAAACACCATATATTTT
TRBJ1-4,.,TRBV3-1/TRBV3-2,.,CASSSGGTTNEKLFF,TGTGCCAGCAGCTCGGGGGGGACAACTAATGAAAAACTGTTTTTT
TRBJ1-2,TRBD1,TRBV10-3,.,CAIRPEDRARGYTF,TGTGCCATCAGACCGGAAGACAGGGCTCGGGGCTACACCTTC
TRBJ2-7,.,TRBV27,.,CASSLGAVTTYEQYF,TGTGCCAGCAGTTTAGGGGCTGTCACCACCTACGAGCAGTACTTC
TRBJ1-6,.,TRBV2,once,CASSDRGGNSPLHF,TGTGCCAGCAGTGATCGGGGGGGAAACTCACCCCTCCACTTT
TRBJ1-5,.,TRBV4-1,.,CASSQDGQPNQPQHF,TGCGCCAGCAGCCAAGATGGGCAGCCAAATCAGCCCCAGCATTTT
TRBJ2-7,.,TRBV5-1,.,CASSLGHAGAATYEQYF,TGCGCCAGCAGCTTGGGGCATGCTGGGGCGGCCACCTACGAGCAGTACTTC
TRBJ2-1,TRBD1,TRBV10-3,.,CAISSDRGGYNEQFF,TGTGCCATCAGTTCCGACAGGGGGGGATACAATGAGCAGTTCTTC
TRBJ1-5,.,TRBV6-1,.,CASSESGHSNQPQHF,TGTGCCAGCAGTGAATCGGGACACTCTAATCAGCCCCAGCATTTT
TRBJ1-4,TRBD1,TRBV5-1,.,CASSPGQGPARREKLFF,TGCGCCAGCAGCCCTGGACAGGGGCCAGCCAGGAGGGAAAAACTGTTTTTT
TRBJ2-2,.,TRBV9,few,CASGTPNTGELFF,TGTGCCAGTGGGACACCGAACACCGGGGAGCTGTTTTTT
TRBJ2-1,.,TRBV12-3/TRBV12-4,.,CASSLVRNEQFF,TGTGCCAGCAGTTTAGTGCGGAATGAGCAGTTCTTC
TRBJ1-2,TRBD1,TRBV6-5,.,CASCPGQKFYGYTF,TGTGCCAGCTGCCCGGGACAGAAGTTCTATGGCTACACCTTC